This entry describes one TCR beta chain. This clone was seen a single time. Its antigen remains undetermined. No clone much larger than this one lies a single base away; base qualities are absent. These data are taken from a study of a mutant IDH1 vaccine in newly diagnosed glioma listed by TCRdb under 2021. Turning to the overall study: Eight vaccinations were administered to patients in weeks 1, 3, 5, 7, 11, 15, 19 and 23, corresponding to visits V03 through V10. Longitudinal TCRB deep sequencing was done for 25 treated patients, wherever samples were available for exploratory analyses. The approximately 33 treated patients were approximately 62% male and roughly 40% female, with a mean age of approximately 40 years. Before enrollment, most patients had been given radiochemotherapy with temozolomide as standard therapy, while the rest had received either radiotherapy alone or temozolomide alone. In the chemotherapy-containing groups, vaccination started alongside temozolomide cycles, whereas in patients who had radiotherapy alone it started 4-6 weeks after radiotherapy. Peripheral blood was collected at six visits: V03 (baseline), V05, V07, V10, V12 and V13. Points the paper makes about the study in general: It was noted by the authors that analyses of patient blood samples could not be reproduced owing to sample limitations. Across multiple MHC alleles, vaccine-induced immune responses were seen in more than 80% of patients. Changes in the top peripheral T cell clonotypes picked up by TCRB sequencing did not appear to be linked to pseudoprogression. Selection of PBMC samples for TCRB deep sequencing was based on availability.

From the germline V gene, CDR1 is ENHRY and CDR2 is SYGVKD. The CDR3, from cysteine to phenylalanine, totals 14 residues. Just the 42-base CDR3 DNA is kept, in frame starting at base 1. Ends trimmed: V by 3 bases, J by 8 bases; bases unmatched to a gene: 3. In the paper's terms, the time point label means: week 11, during vaccination. A 20-mer mutant IDH1 peptide at 300 micrograms in Montanide made up each vaccine dose, which was injected subcutaneously together with topical imiquimod. The donors had newly diagnosed IDH1-mutant astrocytomas of WHO grade 3 or 4 that showed loss of nuclear ATRX. The samples were drawn from NOA16, a multicentre, single-arm, open-label phase I trial in Germany that tested a mutant IDH1 peptide vaccine in humans for the first time. The DNeasy Blood and Tissue Kit was used to extract genomic DNA from EDTA blood for TCRB sequencing. The library came from the immunoSEQ multiplex PCR assay. The hsTCRB Kit was used according to the manufacturer's protocol to amplify rearranged TCR beta chain sequences. An Illumina MiSeq was used to sequence the TCRB libraries. The original methods were these. The kit vendor's proprietary platform handled demultiplexing, trimming and gene mapping. The table was pulled from immuneACCESS by TCRdb, which kept in-frame rearrangements only. Such tables lose some clones; where checked, under half of the loss comes from unresolved V genes, and the rest has no known cause. The DNA was the basis for D and trimming; V, J and clone size are from that table. The table for this sample lists tens of thousands of clones; 80% of them were counted only once. 4.5% to 7.5% of the sample lies in the top ten.

The receptor was derived from a man aged 45-65 years with glioma. The input for sequencing was PBMCs, taken from a glioma patient whose treatment included an IDH1 peptide vaccine. The chain employs TRBV10-3 and TRBJ1-4, with 10 bases matching TRBD1. DNA sequence: TGTGCCATCAGTGATGGGACAGGGGTCGAAAAACTGTTTTTT. This encodes CAISDGTGVEKLFF.